This T cell receptor beta chain stems from a study of shared clonotypes between healthy human individuals. A remark on this clone: Antigen specificity is unknown.

Broader study findings: Sharing across a handful of donors was seen in approximately 5.2% of naive CD4 clonotypes.

There are 17 residues in the CDR3. V shed 7 bases and J 2 bases; nucleotides not matched to a gene: 9. The germline V gene encodes CDR1 LNHDA and CDR2 SQIVND (reference sequence). Authors' processing steps: ImmunoSEQ yielded junction-only sequences lacking quality scores, so filtering differed. Clones were read by immunoSEQ multiplex PCR, and TCRdb kept only the in-frame ones, dropping some. V, J and clone size derive from that table, while D and trimming were established from the DNA sequence. The repertoire includes fewer than 1.8 million clones, approximately 98.5% of them detected once, and around 0.33% sits in the top ten.

The sample consisted of naive CD4+ T cells sorted from blood. Subset given: CD45RA+ positively selected. The chain couples TRBV19 to TRBJ1-5; the match to TRBD1 covers 12 bases. This TCR was sampled from a man aged 30 to 39 in good health. Here the CDR3 DNA reads TGTGCCAGTAAAGGACGGGACAGGGGGCCTGGCAATCAGCCCCAGCATTTT. This gives the protein CASKGRDRGPGNQPQHF.